A selection of T cell receptor beta chains follows, all from one sample in a study of OX40 agonist ivuxolimab in advanced cancers. Data came from immunoSEQ multiplex PCR; TCRdb stores just in-frame clones and leaves some out. The sample has some 74,000 clones; around 90% are singletons. The source material was CD4+ or CD8+ T cells sorted from blood, sampled in a trial of the OX40 agonist ivuxolimab. These receptors came from an adult with an advanced solid tumor such as melanoma, head and neck, liver or kidney cancer. CDR3s include the opening cysteine and the closing phenylalanine or tryptophan. Fields, in order: J gene, V gene, clone size, D gene, CDR3 DNA, CDR3 protein. A D gene is named only where the DNA matches it firmly. Clone size is shown for a subset of rows, as once, few, many or a class of expanded clone.

>TRBJ1-5|TRBV5-8|NA|NA
TGTGCCAGCAGCTCCGGACAGAGGATCAATCAGCCCCAGCATTTT
CASSSGQRINQPQHF
>TRBJ1-2|TRBV7-2|NA|NA
TGTGCCAGCAGCTCGATAAACGGGCCACAGACTAACTATGGCTACACCTTC
CASSSINGPQTNYGYTF
>TRBJ1-5|TRBV2|few|NA
TGTGCCAGCAGTGAATTTATGGACCAGCCCCAGCATTTT
CASSEFMDQPQHF
>TRBJ2-2|TRBV6-6|NA|NA
TGTGCCAGCATCAACAGGGGCGGGGTCGGGGAGCTGTTTTTT
CASINRGGVGELFF
>TRBJ1-1|TRBV2|NA|TRBD1
TGTGCCAGCAGTTTGACAGGGGCGAACACTGAAGCTTTCTTT
CASSLTGANTEAFF
>TRBJ1-2|TRBV14|NA|NA
TGTGCCAGCAGCCAATCCACCACAGGGTACTATGGCTACACCTTC
CASSQSTTGYYGYTF
>TRBJ2-7|TRBV9|once|NA
TGTGCCAGCAGCGCTAATCCGAGCTCCTACGAGCAGTACTTC
CASSANPSSYEQYF
>TRBJ2-6|TRBV11-2|NA|NA
TGTGCCAGCACGCGGGGGCAGGGGTCTGGGGCCAACGTCCTGACTTTC
CASTRGQGSGANVLTF
>TRBJ2-3|TRBV30|NA|TRBD2
TGTGCCTGGAGGGGGGGACTAGCGGGGTTCACAGATACGCAGTATTTT
CAWRGGLAGFTDTQYF
>TRBJ2-1|TRBV2|NA|TRBD2
TGTGCCAGCAGGGGGGTAGCGGGTCGCAATGAGCAGTTCTTC
CASRGVAGRNEQFF
>TRBJ2-5|TRBV7-8|NA|NA
TGTGCCAGCCTAGGGCAGGGGGGAGGTGGGGAGACCCAGTACTTC
CASLGQGGGGETQYF
>TRBJ2-4|TRBV18|NA|TRBD1
TGTGCCAGCTCAGCGGGACAGGGGAACATTCAGTACTTC
CASSAGQGNIQYF
>TRBJ1-4|TRBV7-6|NA|TRBD1
TGTGCCAGCAGCTTGACAGGGGACGGAAAACTGTTTTTT
CASSLTGDGKLFF
>TRBJ1-2|TRBV19|NA|NA
TGTGCCAGTAGTATTACGGGGGGGGCACGGAACTATGGCTACACCTTC
CASSITGGARNYGYTF
>TRBJ2-5|TRBV18|NA|TRBD2
TGTGCCAGCTCACCGAGCGGGGGTTCCCCAGGGGAGACCCAGTACTTC
CASSPSGGSPGETQYF
>TRBJ2-2|TRBV5-1|NA|TRBD2
TGCGCCAGCAGCTCCGCCGGGGGGGGACTCAAACTCCCCGGGGAGCTGTTTTTT
CASSSAGGGLKLPGELFF
>TRBJ2-2|TRBV7-9|NA|NA
TGTGCCAGCAGCCACGGGTTGGTGGAGCTGTTTTTT
CASSHGLVELFF
>TRBJ1-1|TRBV5-1|NA|NA
TGCGCCAGCCGATTGGACGCGGCGAACACTGAAGCTTTCTTT
CASRLDAANTEAFF
>TRBJ2-5|TRBV7-6|NA|NA
TGTGCCAGCAGCCCCTACCAAGAGACCCAGTACTTC
CASSPYQETQYF
>TRBJ2-7|TRBV10-3|NA|NA
TGTGCCACACAACAGGTGGGTTACGAGCAGTACTTC
CATQQVGYEQYF
>TRBJ1-2|TRBV6-5|NA|NA
TGTGCCAGCAGTTACTCCGGGGCCCGAGGTGTCTACACCTTC
CASSYSGARGVYTF
>TRBJ2-5|TRBV2|NA|NA
TGTGCCAGCAGGGAGACACCTGAAGAGACCCAGTACTTC
CASRETPEETQYF
>TRBJ1-2|TRBV27|NA|NA
TGTGCCAGCAGTTTTACCCGGGACACCTATGGCTACACCTTC
CASSFTRDTYGYTF
>TRBJ1-5|TRBV30|few|NA
TGTGCCTGGAGTGCCCTGAACAGCCCCAGGGGAATGTATAGCAATCAGCCCCAGCATTTT
CAWSALNSPRGMYSNQPQHF
>TRBJ2-1|TRBV5-1|NA|TRBD2
TGCGCCAGCAGCTCGACCCCCCCTAGCGGGGGATCTAATGAGCAGTTCTTC
CASSSTPPSGGSNEQFF
>TRBJ1-3|TRBV27|NA|TRBD1
TGTGCCAGGACAAAAGGGGGCGCAGGAAACACCATATATTTT
CARTKGGAGNTIYF
>TRBJ1-1|TRBV30|NA|NA
TGTGCCTGGGAAGCCGGGTTGGGGGCGACTGAAGCTTTCTTT
CAWEAGLGATEAFF
>TRBJ1-1|TRBV2|NA|NA
TGTGCCAGCAGGGGGGCACAGAACACTGAAGCTTTCTTT
CASRGAQNTEAFF
>TRBJ2-3|TRBV28|NA|NA
TGTGCCAGCAGTGTAGAGCCTAGCACAGATACGCAGTATTTT
CASSVEPSTDTQYF
>TRBJ2-1|TRBV9|NA|NA
TGTGCCAGCAGCCCCCCGACGGTGAGCTCCTACAATGAGCAGTTCTTC
CASSPPTVSSYNEQFF
>TRBJ1-4|TRBV19|NA|TRBD1
TGTGCCTCCAGGGGGGGCGGTAATGAAAAACTGTTTTTT
CASRGGGNEKLFF
>TRBJ1-5|TRBV19|NA|NA
TGTGCCAGTAGTCCTGCGGGAGGTTATCAGCCCCAGCATTTT
CASSPAGGYQPQHF
>TRBJ1-4|TRBV2|NA|NA
TGTGCCAGGAATGAAAAACTGTTTTTT
CARNEKLFF
>TRBJ2-5|TRBV15|NA|NA
TGTGCCACCAGCAGAGATATCGGGGTAGAGACCCAGTACTTC
CATSRDIGVETQYF
>TRBJ2-2|TRBV18|NA|NA
TGTGCCAGCTCACCACAGGCGAACACCGGGGAGCTGTTTTTT
CASSPQANTGELFF
>TRBJ1-2|TRBV10-3|NA|NA
TGTGCCATCAGTGATGGAGGGCTTGGCTATGGCTACACCTTC
CAISDGGLGYGYTF
>TRBJ2-1|TRBV28|NA|TRBD2
TGTGCCAGCAGTGGAGGGGTGACTAGCGGTACAATGAGGCAGTTCTTC
CASSGGVTSGTMRQFF
>TRBJ2-2|TRBV18|NA|NA
TGTGCCAGCTGTCGGACGGAAAACACCGGGGAGCTGTTTTTT
CASCRTENTGELFF
>TRBJ1-5|TRBV5-8|NA|NA
TGTGCCAGCAGTTCGGGCCGGATATATCAGCCCCAGCATTTT
CASSSGRIYQPQHF
>TRBJ2-5|TRBV7-8|NA|NA
TGTGCCACCAGCCGGGGGAGAAACCAAGAGACCCAGTACTTC
CATSRGRNQETQYF
>TRBJ1-4|TRBV6-6|once|NA
TGTGCCAGCACCCCCTCAGCTGGTGTCAGATCACTGTTTTTT
CASTPSAGVRSLFF
>TRBJ1-3|TRBV28|NA|NA
TGTGCCAGCAGTTCCCGCGGGGTCTGGACGGGAAGGCCTGGAAACACCATATATTTT
CASSSRGVWTGRPGNTIYF
>TRBJ2-7|TRBV15|NA|NA
TGTGCCACCAGCAGAGATCTAATAACACGCGGATCCTACGAGCAGTACTTC
CATSRDLITRGSYEQYF
>TRBJ1-5|TRBV2|NA|TRBD1
TGTGCCAGCAGCGACGGACAGGGGAGCAATCAGCCCCAGCATTTT
CASSDGQGSNQPQHF
>TRBJ1-1|TRBV7-9|NA|NA
TGTGCCAGCAGCCCCAGGGCGACGAACACTGAAGCTTTCTTT
CASSPRATNTEAFF
>TRBJ1-4|TRBV30|NA|TRBD1
TGTGCCTGGAGTCTAGGACAGGGGGGCTATGAAAAACTGTTTTTT
CAWSLGQGGYEKLFF
>TRBJ2-3|TRBV7-9|NA|TRBD1
TGTGCCAGCTTCGAGAGGCTACAGGGGGGAGATACGCAGTATTTT
CASFERLQGGDTQYF
>TRBJ2-1|TRBV12-5|NA|NA
TGTGCTAGTCGACTATCGAACAATGAGCAGTTCTTC
CASRLSNNEQFF
>TRBJ1-1|TRBV18|NA|TRBD1
TGTGCCAGCTCAAATCAGGGGGTCAACACTGAAGCTTTCTTT
CASSNQGVNTEAFF
>TRBJ1-5|TRBV10-2|NA|NA
TGCGCCAGCCTCGACAGGCAGAATCAGCCCCAGCATTTT
CASLDRQNQPQHF
>TRBJ2-1|TRBV7-8|NA|NA
TGTGCCAGCAGCCCCAGTCGCGCGGGGTCCTACAATGAGCAGTTCTTC
CASSPSRAGSYNEQFF
>TRBJ1-6|TRBV7-3|NA|NA
TGTGCCAGCAGCTTAAATGCCCCAGGGACCAATTCACCCCTCCACTTT
CASSLNAPGTNSPLHF
>TRBJ2-3|TRBV19|NA|NA
TGTGCCAGTAGCCAGGGACCTGGCACAGATACGCAGTATTTT
CASSQGPGTDTQYF
>TRBJ2-4|TRBV13|NA|NA
TGTGCCAGCAGCTTAGGGCAGGTAGCCAAAAACATTCAGTACTTC
CASSLGQVAKNIQYF
>TRBJ2-2|TRBV6-4|once|TRBD1
TGTGCCAGCAGTGAACAGGGGGATAGCACCGGGGAGCTGTTTTTT
CASSEQGDSTGELFF